The 25 T cell receptor beta chains below were found in one sample sequenced in a study of shared clonotypes between healthy human individuals. Only in-frame clones appear in the TCRdb table, and some are missing; sequencing was by immunoSEQ multiplex PCR. The repertoire consists of around 990,000 clones, with 60% to 85% occurring once and the leading ten covering 0.85% to 1%. The sequenced material came from memory CD4+ T cells from PBMCs. Subset reported: CD45RA-negative fraction. These receptor sequences come from a man between 18 and 29 years old in good health. Some clones in this sample may be carry-over from other donors' samples.

The chain carries TRBV6-6 and TRBJ1-5; TRBD1 might be the D (5 bases). The V end was cut by 4 bases, the J end by 9 bases, with 22 bases between. CDR3 length: 16 amino acids. Germline V gene sequence: CDR1 MNHNY, CDR2 SVGAGI (reference sequence). CDR3 DNA sequence: TGTGCCAGCAGTTGGGGGAGGACGGACGCTAATTGGCCCCAGCATTTT. Its protein is CASSWGRTDANWPQHF.

This clone was counted ten times or more. The chain couples TRBV7-2 to TRBJ1-4; D possibly corresponds to TRBD1 (6 bases). V dropped 4 bases and J dropped 5 bases, with 14 bases sitting between them. CDR1 and CDR2 (germline): SGHTA, FQGNSA. CDR3 length: 15 residues. The CDR3 region is CASSYGGAMNEKLFF. The CDR3 coding sequence is TGTGCCAGCAGCTACGGGGGCGCGATGAATGAAAAACTGTTTTTT.

The J gene is TRBJ2-3, the V gene TRBV28; perhaps TRBD1 as D (5 bases). V shed 3 bases and J shed 2 bases, with 9 bases lying between them. In germline, CDR1 is MDHEN, CDR2 SYDVKM. The CDR3 covers 14 residues. The CDR3 loop is CASSFDSPTDTQYF. The CDR3 bases are TGTGCCAGCAGTTTCGACAGTCCCACAGATACGCAGTATTTT.

The chain uses TRBV7-9 and TRBJ1-1, with D tentatively TRBD1 (5 bases). The V gene lost 6 bases and the J gene lost 8 bases, with 10 bases spanning the gap. This CDR3 has 11 residues. Germline V gives CDR1 SEHNR, CDR2 FQNEAQ (reference sequence). In nucleotides, the CDR3 is TGTGCCAGCAGTTGGGGCACCGAAGCTTTCTTT. Its protein product is CASSWGTEAFF.

The rearrangement links TRBV29-1 to TRBJ1-3; a possible D gene is TRBD1 (6 bases). The V and J ends lost 6 bases and 0 bases respectively, with 12 bases between them. Germline assignment: CDR1 SQVTM and CDR2 ANQGSEA. The CDR3 totals 14 residues. In nucleotides, the CDR3 is TGCAGCGTGGACCTGACAGGCTCTGGAAACACCATATATTTT. Translation gives CSVDLTGSGNTIYF.

A single count supports this clone. J is TRBJ1-3 and V is TRBV7-2; no clear D gene. The CDR3 contains 16 residues. V lost 3 bases and J lost 2, with 14 bases in between. Germline V gives CDR1 SGHTA, CDR2 FQGNSA. CDR3 in DNA: TGTGCCAGCAGCTTTCTTGGATTAGGGACTGGAAACACCATATATTTT. It translates to CASSFLGLGTGNTIYF.

This chain uses TRBV10-1 with TRBJ2-1; 7 bases are a match to TRBD2. J gave up 4 bases and V 5 bases, and 5 bases lay outside the gene matches. The V gene's germline CDR1 is WNHNN and CDR2 SYGVQD (reference sequence). This CDR3 has 14 residues. CDR3 loop: CASSLAGFYNEQFF. CDR3 nucleotide sequence: TGCGCCAGCAGTTTAGCGGGCTTTTACAATGAGCAGTTCTTC.

This chain connects TRBV6-5 to TRBJ1-6; D may be TRBD1 (6 bases). The CDR3 loop spans 12 amino acids. V gave up 6 bases and J gave up 10 bases, with 10 bases separating them. In germline, CDR1 is MNHEY, CDR2 SVGAGI. The CDR3 sequence is CASRTQGSPLHF. For the CDR3, the DNA is TGTGCCAGCAGAACGCAGGGGTCACCCCTCCACTTT.

V gene TRBV4-1 combines with J gene TRBJ1-3, with a weak D call TRBD1 (5 bases). From germline, CDR1 is MGHRA and CDR2 YSYEKL. CDR3 size: 16 residues. Between the trimmed V and J ends, which lost 4 bases and 1 base, there was a span of 14 bases. DNA of the CDR3: TGCGCCAGCAGCCGGTCGGTGGACATTTCTGGAAACACCATATATTTT. Its protein is CASSRSVDISGNTIYF.

The chain is built from TRBV18 and TRBJ2-2, with 8 nucleotides matching TRBD2. V shed 1 base and J 0 bases; nucleotides not matched to a gene: 4. The germline V gene encodes CDR1 KGHSH and CDR2 LQKENI. The CDR3 covers 17 residues. The CDR3, as DNA: TGTGCCAGCTCACCACAACTAGCGGCTTCGAACACCGGGGAGCTGTTTTTT. Translated: CASSPQLAASNTGELFF. Full variable domain (outside the CDR3, taken from reference TRBV18 and TRBJ2-2): NAGVMQNPRHLVRRRGQEARLRCSPMKGHSHVYWYRQLPEEGLKFMVYLQKENIIDESGMPKERFSAEFPKEGPSILRIQQVVRGDSAAYFCASSPQLAASNTGELFFGEGSRLTVL.

The chain combines TRBV7-9 with TRBJ2-7; D is uncertain. Germline V gene sequence: CDR1 SEHNR, CDR2 FQNEAQ (reference sequence). The CDR3 length is 11 residues. The V end lost 8 bases, the J end lost 6 bases, and 11 bases lay between the germline ends. The CDR3 DNA sequence: TGTGCCAGCGCCTCGGTTTCCGAGCAGTACTTC. This sequence encodes CASASVSEQYF.

There are a few counts of this clone. J is TRBJ2-5 and V is TRBV5-4; no firm D call. The ends were cut back, 0 bases at V and 0 bases at J, with 9 bases in the middle. The CDR3 length is 15 residues. Germline-derived CDR1 and CDR2 are SGHNT and YYREEE (reference sequence). The CDR3 is CASSLAGANQETQYF. Here the CDR3 DNA reads TGTGCCAGCAGCTTGGCCGGAGCGAACCAAGAGACCCAGTACTTC.

Comment on this clone: A much larger clonotype is one base distant, so this may be a read error. The rearrangement uses TRBV29-1 and TRBJ1-1; unclear D gene. Germline loops: CDR1 SQVTM, CDR2 ANQGSEA. This CDR3 has 14 amino acids. The V gene lost 3 bases and the J gene lost 1 base, with 12 bases spanning the gap. CDR3 sequence reads: CSVERSSSNTEAFF. CDR3 DNA sequence: TGCAGCGTTGAGAGGAGCAGCTCGAACACTGAAGCTTTCTTT.

The chain is built from TRBV6-5 and TRBJ1-2, with TRBD1 as a possible D gene (6 bases). There are 14 residues in the CDR3. Germline V lookup: CDR1 MNHEY, CDR2 SVGAGI. V lost 10 bases to trimming and J lost 6 bases, with 21 bases between them. CDR3 in DNA: TGTGCCATAAACAAAATAGGGGGAGGGAATGGCTACACCTTC. Translation gives CAINKIGGGNGYTF.

The chain carries TRBV7-3 and TRBJ2-1; 12 nucleotides agree with TRBD2. The CDR3 contains 15 residues. The V segment lost 5 bases and the J segment 7 bases; nucleotides outside the gene matches: 6. Germline CDR1 is SGHTA and CDR2 is FQGTGA. The CDR3 loop is CASSPTSGSGNEQFF. CDR3 coding DNA: TGTGCCAGCAGCCCGACTAGCGGGAGTGGAAATGAGCAGTTCTTC.

The chain couples TRBV12-5 to TRBJ2-5; no clear D. The CDR3 has 13 amino acids. V lost 2 bases and J 1 base, leaving 5 bases between the germline ends. Per germline, CDR1 LGHNT and CDR2 FRNRAP. The CDR3: CASGLLGQETQYF. CDR3 sequence (DNA): TGTGCTAGTGGTTTGCTAGGCCAAGAGACCCAGTACTTC.

This clone was seen repeatedly, ten times or more. This same CDR3 is encoded by further DNA sequences in the sample. The V call is TRBV19, the J call TRBJ2-3, with D maybe TRBD1 (5 bases). V was clipped by 2 bases and J by 5 bases, with 17 bases between them. In germline, CDR1 is LNHDA, CDR2 SQIVND (reference sequence). The CDR3 totals 16 residues. The CDR3 coding sequence is TGTGCCAGTAGTATAAGAGTTGGGTCAGACAGAGATACGCAGTATTTT. It is translated as CASSIRVGSDRDTQYF.

The chain links TRBV18 to TRBJ1-1, with a possible D match to TRBD1 (5 bases). Trimming took off 4 bases at V and 4 bases at J, with 10 bases between the two ends. Germline loops: CDR1 KGHSH, CDR2 LQKENI. The CDR3 has 13 amino acids. Written as DNA, the CDR3 is TGTGCCAGCTCACTAGCAGGGTCCACTGAAGCTTTCTTT. This translates into CASSLAGSTEAFF.

The rearrangement links TRBV28 to TRBJ2-3, with 15 nucleotides matching TRBD2. Germline-derived CDR1 and CDR2 are MDHEN and SYDVKM. This CDR3 region has 17 residues. J lost 5 bases, V lost 2 bases, and 5 bases had no gene match. This chain's CDR3 is CASSLGLAGGRGDTQYF. As DNA, the CDR3 is TGTGCCAGCAGTTTAGGACTAGCGGGAGGGAGGGGAGATACGCAGTATTTT.

The rearrangement uses TRBV28 and TRBJ2-2; the D gene is possibly TRBD1 (5 bases). The CDR3 is made up of 16 amino acids. Trimming removed 3 bases from V and 6 bases from J, with 17 bases in between. Germline V gives CDR1 MDHEN, CDR2 SYDVKM. The CDR3 DNA is TGTGCCAGCAGTTTGATGCAGGGAAGGCGTGCCGGGGAGCTGTTTTTT. Translating gives CASSLMQGRRAGELFF.

The chain employs TRBV7-2 and TRBJ2-7; the D is unclear. V lost 1 base to trimming and J lost 0 bases, with 10 bases between them. Germline V gene sequence: CDR1 SGHTA, CDR2 FQGNSA. The CDR3 has 15 amino acids. The DNA of the CDR3 is TGTGCCAGCAGCTTAGAACCGGTTTCCTCCTACGAGCAGTACTTC. Translation: CASSLEPVSSYEQYF.

J is TRBJ2-6 and V is TRBV5-1; D not resolved. Germline V gene lookup returns CDR1 SGHRS and CDR2 YFSETQ. CDR3 length equals 16 residues. Trimming took off 0 bases at V and 4 bases at J, with 11 bases between the two ends. The CDR3 loop is CASSLVGPSGANVLTF. CDR3 nucleotides: TGCGCCAGCAGCTTGGTAGGCCCTTCAGGGGCCAACGTCCTGACTTTC.

V gene TRBV28 combines with J gene TRBJ2-2; a weak D match, TRBD1 (6 bases). Germline CDR1 MDHEN, CDR2 SYDVKM. V was trimmed by 5 bases and J by 7 bases, leaving 11 bases between them. The CDR3 consists of 13 residues. The CDR3: CASSNTGFGELFF. The CDR3 DNA reads TGTGCCAGCAGTAACACAGGGTTCGGGGAGCTGTTTTTT.

The V and J genes are TRBV7-2 and TRBJ2-1, with D unclear. Germline V lookup: CDR1 SGHTA, CDR2 FQGNSA. V was shortened by 6 bases and J by 0 bases, with 15 bases between the two germline ends. The CDR3 extends over 16 amino acids. As DNA, the CDR3 is TGTGCCAGCAGTACCGGTGGGTCCCGCTCCTACAATGAGCAGTTCTTC. Encoded protein: CASSTGGSRSYNEQFF.

This chain joins TRBV28 and TRBJ2-3, with TRBD2 matching 8 bases. Trimming took 4 bases from V and 2 from J; bases not matched to a gene: 8. Germline lookup yields CDR1 MDHEN and CDR2 SYDVKM. The CDR3 spans 16 residues. The CDR3 reads CASSSLSGGATDTQYF. CDR3 DNA: TGTGCCAGCAGTTCTCTCTCGGGGGGGGCCACAGATACGCAGTATTTT.